This note documents a single T cell receptor (beta chain) sequence. Alongside a J-beta primer mix, a sample-barcoded 5' primer served in a second PCR lasting roughly 7 to 11 cycles. A single record per CDR3 protein comes from TCRdb applying MiXCR to the 5' RACE reads. The table shows about 1,400,000 distinct CDR3 sequences, with 59% occurring only once. This sample was included in a study of blood T cells in healthy people across ages. The germline gives CDR1 SGDLS, CDR2 YYNGEE. V gave up 3 bases and J gave up 3 bases; unmatched junction bases: 3. This CDR3 is 15 amino acids long. The TCR sequence derives from a man in his late teens or twenties in good health. Sequences were obtained from blood. This sequence joins TRBV9 and TRBJ1-6; 7 bases are shared with TRBD1. In DNA, the CDR3 is TGTGCCAGCAGCGGGCAGGGGGTCTATAATTCACCCCTCCACTTT. This codes for CASSGQGVYNSPLHF.